The rows below give T cell receptor beta chains drawn from one sample of a study of blood T cells in healthy people across ages. One entry per CDR3 protein, called by TCRdb with MiXCR from the 5' RACE reads. The table lists about 1,500,000 distinct CDR3 sequences, around 42% of them singletons. Source material: blood. The source of these receptors is a woman between 18 and 30 years old in good health. The CDR3 runs from the conserved cysteine through the conserved F or W. D genes are given only for firm matches. Clone size appears in some rows only: once, few, many, or a class for an expanded clone.

TRBV5-1,NA,TRBJ2-5,TRBD2,TGCGCCAGCAGCTTCGGACTAGCGGGGGGGATGTACCAAGAGACCCAGTACTTC,CASSFGLAGGMYQETQYF
TRBV20-1,once,TRBJ1-2,NA,TGCAGTGCTCCGGGGCAGGGGATTTTAGACTATGGCTACACCTTC,CSAPGQGILDYGYTF
TRBV2,NA,TRBJ2-4,TRBD1,TGTGCCAGCAGTGAAGCCCCCGGGACAGGGACTATTCAGTACTTC,CASSEAPGTGTIQYF
TRBV27,few,TRBJ2-7,TRBD2,TGTGCCAGCAGTCCGAAAGCGGGAAGCCCCTACGAGCAGTACTTC,CASSPKAGSPYEQYF
TRBV6-4,NA,TRBJ2-2,NA,TGTGCCAGCAGTGACTTCAGGGATAATAATCCGGGGGAGCTGTTTTTT,CASSDFRDNNPGELFF
TRBV10-3,NA,TRBJ2-1,TRBD1,TGTGCCAGTTTACAGGGGTATGAGCAGTTCTTC,CASLQGYEQFF
TRBV6-6,NA,TRBJ1-4,TRBD1,TGTGCCAGCAGTTACTCGACAGGGGTCGAAAAACTGTTTTTT,CASSYSTGVEKLFF
TRBV24-1,NA,TRBJ2-6,NA,TGTGCCACCACCCCTTGGGGGCCCTCTGGGGCCAACGTCCTGACTTTC,CATTPWGPSGANVLTF
TRBV14,NA,TRBJ2-3,TRBD2,TGTGCCAGCAGCCTCACCCGACTAGCGGGAGGGAGGTCAGATACGCAGTATTTT,CASSLTRLAGGRSDTQYF
TRBV2,once,TRBJ1-6,NA,TGTGCCAGCAGTGAAGACAGGGATGATTCACCCCCCCACTTT,CASSEDRDDSPPHF
TRBV12-3/TRBV12-4,few,TRBJ2-2,NA,TGTGCCAGCAGCGACAGGGGGGAGCTGTTTTTT,CASSDRGELFF
TRBV5-1,NA,TRBJ1-1,TRBD1,TGCGCCAGCAGCCCGGGGACAGCTGGGTCTGAAGCTTTCTTT,CASSPGTAGSEAFF
TRBV20-1,NA,TRBJ2-5,TRBD1,TGCAGTGCTAGAGCTAGGGGGACAGTACGAGAAGAGACCCAGTACTTC,CSARARGTVREETQYF
TRBV20-1,NA,TRBJ2-1,TRBD2,TGCAGTGCTAGTCGGGCTAGCGGGGGACAAAACAATGAGCAGTTCTTC,CSASRASGGQNNEQFF
TRBV20-1,NA,TRBJ2-7,NA,TGCAGTGCTAGAGATCTGGGGGGAGATGGGTCCTACGAGCAGTACTTC,CSARDLGGDGSYEQYF
TRBV20-1,few,TRBJ2-3,TRBD2,TGCAGTGCCCTCGCTCGACTAGCGGGGCTACATGATACGCAGTATTTT,CSALARLAGLHDTQYF
TRBV7-2,few,TRBJ2-1,NA,TGTGCCAGCAGCACCAAACCGGGACTCCTGCCGGTTGAGCAGTTCTTC,CASSTKPGLLPVEQFF
TRBV7-3,NA,TRBJ2-3,TRBD2,TGTGCCAGCAGCCCGCCGGGTAGCGGGGATACGCAGTATTTT,CASSPPGSGDTQYF
TRBV30,few,TRBJ2-3,TRBD1,TGTGCCTGCAAGGGGACAGCAGATACGCAGTATTTT,CACKGTADTQYF
TRBV6-4,few,TRBJ1-2,NA,TGTGCCAGCAGCCAAGGGGGGACTGAAGCTCATGGCTACACCTTC,CASSQGGTEAHGYTF
TRBV5-1,many,TRBJ1-2,TRBD1,TGTGCCAGCAGCTCAACAGGGGATGGCTACACCTTC,CASSSTGDGYTF
TRBV2,NA,TRBJ2-3,NA,TGTGCCAGCATTGACCCGTTAAGCGGTAGCACAGATACGCAGTATTTT,CASIDPLSGSTDTQYF
TRBV6-1,NA,TRBJ2-5,NA,TGTGCCAGCAGTGAAGTATTTGGGCAGGGAGAGGAGACCCAGTACTTC,CASSEVFGQGEETQYF
TRBV28,few,TRBJ1-4,NA,TGTGCCAGCAGAACCGTCGGGCTCTACCAAGAAAAACTGTTTTTT,CASRTVGLYQEKLFF
TRBV20-1,NA,TRBJ1-1,TRBD1,TGCAGTGCTAAAGGAGGGGGCATGAACACTGAAGCTTTCTTT,CSAKGGGMNTEAFF
TRBV7-9,NA,TRBJ1-2,NA,TGTGCCAGCAGCCCAGAGGAACGCTATGGCTACACCTTC,CASSPEERYGYTF
TRBV20-1,NA,TRBJ2-7,NA,TGCAGTGCTCCCCAGTGGGGTAGCGACCCCTACAATGAGCAGTACTTC,CSAPQWGSDPYNEQYF
TRBV20-1,NA,TRBJ2-1,NA,TGCAGTGCTAGACCCCTCTCTAGCGGAGGGGGTAATGAGCAGTTCTTC,CSARPLSSGGGNEQFF
TRBV7-7,few,TRBJ2-5,NA,TGTGCCAGCAGCTTAGATTCCCCAGGAACAGGGACCCAGTACTTC,CASSLDSPGTGTQYF
TRBV2,NA,TRBJ2-1,TRBD1,TGTGCCAGCAGTCAGGGACAGGCCCCGGGAAATGAGCAGTTCTTC,CASSQGQAPGNEQFF
TRBV2,NA,TRBJ2-5,NA,TGTGCCAGCAGTGAATCCCCGACAGATCAAGAGACCCAGTACTTC,CASSESPTDQETQYF
TRBV6-1,NA,TRBJ2-3,TRBD2,TGTGCCATTCAGCGGGGTTCCACAGATACGCAGTATTTT,CAIQRGSTDTQYF
TRBV10-3,NA,TRBJ2-7,TRBD1,TGTGCCATCAGTGAGTCAAGGGGGCAGGGGTACGAGCAGTACTTC,CAISESRGQGYEQYF
TRBV2,once,TRBJ2-5,NA,TGTGCCAGCAGGCAGCAGATGGAGACCCAGTACTTC,CASRQQMETQYF
TRBV11-2,NA,TRBJ2-3,TRBD2,TGTGCCAGCAGCCTGAAGGGACTAGCGGGAGATACGCAGTATTTT,CASSLKGLAGDTQYF
TRBV4-1,NA,TRBJ2-5,TRBD2,TGCGCCAGCAGCCCTTACGCAGCGGGAGCGGGTGAGCAGTACTTC,CASSPYAAGAGEQYF
TRBV11-2,few,TRBJ2-7,NA,TGTGCCAGCAGCTTACTTTCCCAAGCCTCAGGGGCCCAGTACTTC,CASSLLSQASGAQYF
TRBV6-2/TRBV6-3,few,TRBJ2-7,TRBD2,TGTGCCAGCAGTTACTCCGGAGAAGCGGGAGGACTGGACTACGAGCAGTACTTC,CASSYSGEAGGLDYEQYF
TRBV30,NA,TRBJ2-1,NA,TGTGCCTGGCTCGGGATCGATGAGCAGTTCTTC,CAWLGIDEQFF
TRBV12-3/TRBV12-4,few,TRBJ1-6,TRBD1,TGTGCCAGCAGCTTAGCCGCAGGGGGCTCTAATTCACCCCTCCACTTT,CASSLAAGGSNSPLHF
TRBV6-5,NA,TRBJ1-1,NA,TGTGCCAGCAGGCGCGACAGAGCCGGCCCTGAAGCTTTCTTT,CASRRDRAGPEAFF
TRBV2,NA,TRBJ2-1,TRBD1,TGTGCCAGCAGCGCGAACAGGGGGCCCTACAATGAGCAGTTCTTC,CASSANRGPYNEQFF
TRBV6-6,NA,TRBJ1-2,TRBD1,TGTGCCAGCAATAGTAAGGGACAGACGTATGGCTACACCTTC,CASNSKGQTYGYTF
TRBV18,few,TRBJ2-1,NA,TGTGCCAGCTCATCTCGGCCACTCGGAAATGAGCAGTTCTTC,CASSSRPLGNEQFF
TRBV5-1,NA,TRBJ1-2,NA,TGCGCCAGCAGTGCGGGCGGGGGAGACGGCTACACCTTC,CASSAGGGDGYTF
TRBV27,few,TRBJ2-3,TRBD2,TGTGCCAGCAGTTTTTGGGCGGGAGTCGTGACAGATACGCAGTATTTT,CASSFWAGVVTDTQYF
TRBV20-1,NA,TRBJ2-5,TRBD2,TGCAGTACTAGTCCGGGACTAGCGGGAATAGAGACCCAGTACTTC,CSTSPGLAGIETQYF
TRBV7-7,few,TRBJ2-3,TRBD2,TGTGCTAGCAGCTTACTAGCGGGGGCTGGCACAGATACGCAGTATTTT,CASSLLAGAGTDTQYF
TRBV30,NA,TRBJ2-7,NA,TGTGCCTGGAGTGTCCCTCCCTTGAACGAGCAGTACTTC,CAWSVPPLNEQYF
TRBV4-1,few,TRBJ2-1,NA,TGCGCCAGCAGCCAAGATTCGACTAGCTCCTACAATGAGCAGTTCTTC,CASSQDSTSSYNEQFF
TRBV27,many,TRBJ2-7,NA,TGTGCCAGCAGTTTAAGGGGGGCCTACGAGCAGTACTTC,CASSLRGAYEQYF
TRBV10-2,NA,TRBJ2-3,TRBD2,TGCGCCAGCAGAAGCGGGGGCCTGTCGGATACGCAGTATTTT,CASRSGGLSDTQYF